Presented here are 5 T cell receptor beta chains from one specimen sequenced in a study of shared clonotypes between healthy human individuals. TCRdb keeps only in-frame clones here, not all; method: immunoSEQ multiplex PCR. The sample lists millions of clones; just over 90% were seen once. Sequenced material: naive CD4+ T cells from PBMCs. Subset meaning: CD45RA+ positively selected. The receptors shown here come from a man aged 18 to 29 in good health. Some clones in this sample may be carry-over from other donors' samples.

The chain combines TRBV10-3 with TRBJ2-2; weak D call: TRBD1 (5 bases). Germline assignment: CDR1 ENHRY and CDR2 SYGVKD. V was pared by 6 bases and J by 3 bases, with 11 bases between. The CDR3 loop spans 14 amino acids. CDR3 sequence (DNA): TGTGCCATCAGGGGCCAGGGTGACACCGGGGAGCTGTTTTTT. It is translated as CAIRGQGDTGELFF.

A remark on this clone: The same CDR3 can be traced to other DNA sequences in this sample. The V call is TRBV28, the J call TRBJ2-1, with D hard to call. CDR3 length equals 12 residues. Germline V lookup: CDR1 MDHEN, CDR2 SYDVKM. The V end was cut by 5 bases, the J end by 3 bases, with 5 bases between. The CDR3 bases are TGTGCCAGCAGTCCGCTCTACAATGAGCAGTTCTTC. As protein: CASSPLYNEQFF.

The chain uses TRBV4-1 and TRBJ2-3, with D unclear. CDR3 length equals 19 residues. V was cut by 0 bases and J by 3 bases, with 22 bases left in between. CDR1 is MGHRA, CDR2 YSYEKL, per germline. The CDR3 reads CASSQDSWYRAPRTDTQYF. CDR3 sequence (DNA): TGCGCCAGCAGCCAAGATTCGTGGTACCGTGCCCCGCGGACAGATACGCAGTATTTT.

The rearrangement joins TRBV19 to TRBJ1-2, with D tentatively TRBD1 (6 bases). CDR1 LNHDA and CDR2 SQIVND come from the germline V gene (reference sequence). V lost 6 bases, J lost 4 bases, and 18 bases lay in between. The CDR3 has 15 amino acids. Written as DNA, the CDR3 is TGTGCCAGTAGCAGGGACAACCAGCGGGGCTATGGCTACACCTTC. Protein sequence: CASSRDNQRGYGYTF.

The chain employs TRBV27 and TRBJ2-6; no definite D call. Trimming took 6 bases from V and 0 from J, leaving 6 bases between them. The CDR3 has 14 residues. From germline, CDR1 is MNHEY and CDR2 SMNVEV (reference sequence). This chain's CDR3 is CASRHSSGANVLTF. The CDR3 bases are TGTGCCAGCAGACACTCCTCTGGGGCCAACGTCCTGACTTTC.